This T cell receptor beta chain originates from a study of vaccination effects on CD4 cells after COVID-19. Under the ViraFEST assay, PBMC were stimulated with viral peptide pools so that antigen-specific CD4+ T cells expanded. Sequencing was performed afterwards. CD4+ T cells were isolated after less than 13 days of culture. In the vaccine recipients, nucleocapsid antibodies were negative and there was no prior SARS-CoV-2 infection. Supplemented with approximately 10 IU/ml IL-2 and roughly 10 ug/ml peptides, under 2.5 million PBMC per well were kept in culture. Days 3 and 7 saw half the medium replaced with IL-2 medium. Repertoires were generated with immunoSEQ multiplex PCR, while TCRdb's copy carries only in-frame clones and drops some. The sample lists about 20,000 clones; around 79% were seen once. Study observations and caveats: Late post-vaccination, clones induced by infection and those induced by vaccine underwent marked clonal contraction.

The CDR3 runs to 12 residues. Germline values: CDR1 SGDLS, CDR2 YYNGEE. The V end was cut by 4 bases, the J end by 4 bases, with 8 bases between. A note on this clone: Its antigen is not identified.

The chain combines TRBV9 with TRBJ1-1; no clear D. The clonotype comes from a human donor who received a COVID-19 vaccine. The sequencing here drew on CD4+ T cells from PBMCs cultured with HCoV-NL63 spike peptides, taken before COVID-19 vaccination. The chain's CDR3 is CASSRRGTEAFF. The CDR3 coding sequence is TGTGCCAGCAGCCGGCGGGGCACTGAAGCTTTCTTT.